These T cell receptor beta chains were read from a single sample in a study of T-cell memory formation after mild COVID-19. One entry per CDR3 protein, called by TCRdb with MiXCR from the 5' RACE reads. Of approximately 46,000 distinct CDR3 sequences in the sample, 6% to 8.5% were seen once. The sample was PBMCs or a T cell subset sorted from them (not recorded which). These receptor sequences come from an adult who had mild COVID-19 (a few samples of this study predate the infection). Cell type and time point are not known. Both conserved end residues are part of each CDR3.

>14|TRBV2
CASTQRLSTDTQYF
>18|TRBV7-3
CASSLNPTSGTATGELFF
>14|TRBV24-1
CATSDPPASYGYTF
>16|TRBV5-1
CASSLASGGNTDTQYF
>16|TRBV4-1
CASSRGPPGSSLEQYF
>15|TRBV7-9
CASSLDGLLLVEQYF
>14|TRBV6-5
CASSHPGQGNTIYF
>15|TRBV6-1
CASSGKGQVQETQYF
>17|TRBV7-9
CASSSGLAGGGTGELFF
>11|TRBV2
CASTLNEKLFF
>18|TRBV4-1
CASSRNRAATSGANVLTF
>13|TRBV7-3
CASSPHRQETQYF
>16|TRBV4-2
CASSETALISYNEQFF
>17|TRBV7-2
CASSLGALKMGVGEQYF
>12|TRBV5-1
CASRTDGETQYF
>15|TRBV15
CATSTRVGTDYGYTF
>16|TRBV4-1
CASSQASGRVTDTQYF
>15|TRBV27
CASSLFGQTSYEQYF
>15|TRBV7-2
CASSLAGGEISPLHF
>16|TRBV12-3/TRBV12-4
CASSLASLDGMNEQFF
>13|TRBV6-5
CASRPTGGDGYTF
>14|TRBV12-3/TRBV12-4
CASSFGQGRETQYF
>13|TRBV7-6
CASTRQGKETQYF
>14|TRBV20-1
CSAATGSVAYEQYF
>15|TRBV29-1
CSVVGTGLNTGELFF
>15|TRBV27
CASRQPGGGTYEQYF
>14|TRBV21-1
CASSKEAGENGYTF
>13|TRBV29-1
CSVASSSYNEQFF
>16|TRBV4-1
CASSQYKTGGGETQYF
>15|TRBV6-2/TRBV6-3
CASSYRGDGSTEAFF
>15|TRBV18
CASSPPEGMNTEAFF
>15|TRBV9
CASSTGTANTGELFF
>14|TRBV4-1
CASSQVGLSSPLHF
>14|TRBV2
CASSERGHADTQYF
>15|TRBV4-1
CASSQWWRGVYEQYF
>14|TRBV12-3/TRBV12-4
CASSSRDDGEKLFF
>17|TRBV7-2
CASSLAPGLGSYNEQFF